Below are 3 T cell receptor beta chains sequenced from a single sample in a study of a mutant IDH1 vaccine in newly diagnosed glioma. Antigens of these TCRs are unknown. Some clones are missing from TCRdb's copy, which holds only in-frame ones; the method was immunoSEQ multiplex PCR. Among about 36,000 clones listed, around 80% were seen once. Regarding time point: week 11, during vaccination. Mutant IDH1 20-mer peptide, at 300 ug, made up each vaccine dose, with topical imiquimod. The sequences come from peripheral blood mononuclear cells (PBMCs), collected from a glioma patient whose treatment included an IDH1 peptide vaccine. These receptors originate from a woman aged 25 to 39 with glioma. Some clones in this sample may be carry-over from other donors' samples.

The gene calls are TRBV6-5 and TRBJ2-1; no clear D. V shed 3 bases and J shed 9 bases, with 12 bases lying between them. Germline assignment: CDR1 MNHEY and CDR2 SVGAGI. The CDR3 contains 13 residues. The CDR3 nucleotides are TGTGCCAGCAGTTATAGTTGGGGTCGTGAGCAGTTCTTC. It codes for CASSYSWGREQFF.

J is TRBJ1-1 and V is TRBV11-2, with D hard to call. Germline CDR1 and CDR2: SGHAT and FQNNGV. This CDR3 has 13 amino acids. The V end lost 2 bases, the J end lost 7 bases, and 11 bases lay between the germline ends. DNA of the CDR3: TGTGCCAGCAGCTTAAGGGAGCAGCTTGAAGCTTTCTTT. It translates to CASSLREQLEAFF.

The rearrangement joins TRBV27 to TRBJ1-2; TRBD1 aligns across 9 bases. Trimming took 3 bases from V and 4 from J; bases not matched to a gene: 0. Germline values: CDR1 MNHEY, CDR2 SMNVEV (reference sequence). The CDR3 spans 13 residues. CDR3 protein: CASSLTGGYGYTF. CDR3 sequence (DNA): TGTGCCAGCAGTTTGACAGGGGGCTATGGCTACACCTTC.